Below, 13 T cell receptor beta chains from the same sample are listed, as sequenced in a study of metastatic and nonmetastatic thyroid tumors. MiXCR was used by TCRdb to re-call the PCR reads. The profile shows fewer than 20,000 clones, 15% to 17% of them singletons. Patients were all untreated before their thyroid surgery. The sequenced material came from blood. All receptors derive from a female donor with papillary thyroid cancer or a benign thyroid nodule (not recorded which). Some clones in this sample may be carry-over from other donors' samples.

The genes are TRBV28 and TRBJ2-7; D is undetermined. V lost 6 bases and J lost 8, with 14 bases in between. The CDR3 length is 12 residues. The germline CDR1 and CDR2 sequences are MDHEN and SYDVKM. This CDR3 is CASRDPSSQQYF. The DNA for the CDR3 is TGTGCCAGCAGGGACCCTTCGTCCCAGCAGTACTTC.

This clone has just a few counts. A much larger clonotype is one base distant, so this may be a read error. This sequence joins TRBV12-3 or TRBV12-4 and TRBJ1-2; a possible D gene is TRBD1 (5 bases). There are 14 residues in the CDR3. The CDR3 sequence: CASSLVQARCGYTF. In nucleotides, the CDR3 is TGCGCCAGCAGTTTAGTACAGGCCCGCTGTGGCTACACCTTC.

By frequency in the sample, this clone is large. This chain links TRBV10-2 with TRBJ1-6; 10 bases align to TRBD1. This CDR3 has 15 residues. Germline CDR1 and CDR2: WSHSY and SAAADI. The J segment lost 10 bases and the V segment lost 2 bases, leaving 5 bases of the junction unmatched. Here the CDR3 reads CASSEGTGDRSPLHF. As DNA, the CDR3 is TGCGCCAGCAGTGAGGGGACAGGGGATAGGTCACCCCTCCACTTT.

This clone came up many times. The V call is TRBV11-1, the J call TRBJ2-1; TRBD2 aligns across 12 bases. The V and J ends lost 4 bases and 8 bases, in that order; junction bases with no gene match: 9. CDR1 and CDR2 from the germline V gene are SGHAT and FQDESV (reference sequence). This CDR3 has 16 amino acids. In DNA form, the CDR3 reads TGTGCCAGCAGCTCGTCGCTAGCGGGGGGGCTATATGAGCAGTTCTTC. Amino acid sequence: CASSSSLAGGLYEQFF.

This clone counts as medium-sized. V gene TRBV19 combines with J gene TRBJ2-1; tentative D call: TRBD2 (6 bases). V lost 3 bases and J lost 3, with 9 bases in between. From germline, CDR1 is LNHDA and CDR2 SQIVND (reference sequence). The CDR3 totals 14 residues. The DNA for the CDR3 is TGTGCCAGTAGTATCGGGCGGGGCTACAATGAGCAGTTCTTC. It is translated as CASSIGRGYNEQFF.

This clone was detected ten times or more. V is TRBV20-1 and J is TRBJ2-7, with 11 bases that match TRBD2. This CDR3 has 15 amino acids. Trimming cost V 5 bases and J 1 base; bases outside gene matches: 7. Germline V lookup: CDR1 DFQATT, CDR2 SNEGSKA (reference sequence). The CDR3 coding sequence is TGCAGTGCTGCCACTAGCGGGGGCCAGTCCTACGAGCAGTACTTC. This translates into CSAATSGGQSYEQYF.

By share, this clone counts as medium-sized. The rearrangement joins TRBV11-2 to TRBJ2-7; D perhaps matches TRBD1 (5 bases). The CDR3 totals 15 residues. V gave up 1 base and J gave up 3 bases, with 13 bases separating them. Germline values: CDR1 SGHAT, CDR2 FQNNGV. CDR3 sequence: CASSLGAGLNYEQYF. CDR3 nucleotides: TGTGCCAGCAGCTTAGGGGCAGGGTTAAACTACGAGCAGTACTTC.

This clone came up many times. A much larger clone differs from this one at a single base, so this may be a read error. The CDR3 loop reads CASSPAGNTEAFF. The CDR3 nucleotides read TGTGCCAGCAGTCCGGCAGGTAACACTGAAGCTTTCTTT. The chain carries TRBV12-3 or TRBV12-4 and TRBJ1-1, with D hard to call. This CDR3 comprises 13 residues. The ends were cut back, 5 bases at V and 2 bases at J, with 9 bases in the middle.

This clone was counted many times. The genes are TRBV30 and TRBJ2-5; 10 bases match TRBD2. Unmatched junction bases numbered 4, after V lost 2 bases and J lost 4 bases. The CDR3 totals 14 residues. The germline gives CDR1 GTSNPN, CDR2 SVGIG (reference sequence). CDR3 coding DNA: TGTGCCTGGAGTCCGATAGCGGGAGGAGAGACCCAGTACTTC. This translates into CAWSPIAGGETQYF.

This clone showed up many times. This sequence joins TRBV5-1 and TRBJ2-7, with 8 positions matching TRBD1. This CDR3 has 14 amino acids. Germline V lookup: CDR1 SGHRS, CDR2 YFSETQ. The junction had 2 bases not matched to a gene; V was cut back by 0 bases and J by 3 bases. The CDR3 DNA sequence: TGCGCCAGCAGCTTGGTAGGACAGGGCTACGAGCAGTACTTC. Its protein is CASSLVGQGYEQYF.

By its share, this clone is large (0.1 to 1%). This chain connects TRBV6-2 or TRBV6-3 to TRBJ1-2; D call uncertain. Trimming removed 5 bases from V and 8 bases from J, with 15 bases in between. CDR1 is MNHEY and CDR2 is SVGEGT in the germline V gene. CDR3 length: 13 residues. The CDR3 here is CASSELDTFGYTF. CDR3 in DNA: TGTGCCAGCAGTGAACTCGACACCTTCGGCTACACCTTC.

This clone has more than one count but fewer than ten. The V gene is TRBV6-1, the J gene TRBJ2-1; possible D gene TRBD2, 6 bases. V dropped 6 bases and J dropped 7 bases, with 19 bases sitting between them. The germline CDR1 and CDR2 sequences are MNHNS and SASEGT. The CDR3 is 15 amino acids. The CDR3 region is CASRITSFAVNEQFF. As DNA, the CDR3 is TGTGCCAGCAGGATCACTAGCTTCGCGGTAAATGAGCAGTTCTTC.

V usage is TRBV6-2 or TRBV6-3 and J usage is TRBJ2-3; D might be TRBD2 (5 bases). The CDR3 is 15 residues long. Trimming removed 1 base at V and 6 bases at J, with 14 bases between. Per the germline V gene, CDR1 is MNHEY and CDR2 is SVGEGT. The chain's CDR3 is CASSYLSLGADTQYF. CDR3 bases: TGTGCCAGCAGTTACTTATCACTAGGAGCCGATACGCAGTATTTT.